This T cell receptor (beta chain) is drawn from a study of blood T cell repertoires in COVID-19. Study at large: Sources were T cells, B-cell-depleted T cells, or PBMCs; the material itself was cDNA or gDNA.

Method: immunoSEQ multiplex PCR; TCRdb's copy keeps in-frame clones and lacks some. The sample has about 400,000 clones, around nine tenths seen once. Germline assignment: CDR1 MNHEY and CDR2 SVGAGI. There are 11 residues in the CDR3. V lost 7 bases and J 12 bases, leaving 16 bases between the germline ends. The gene calls are TRBV6-5 and TRBJ2-7; a possible D gene is TRBD1 (6 bases). The TCR originated in a woman aged 45-65 years who had recovered from COVID-19. The sequenced sample consisted of PBMCs or T cells enriched from blood (not recorded which). CDR3 protein: CASTLGDMLYF. The CDR3 DNA sequence: TGTGCCAGCACCTTGGGGGACATGCTGTACTTC.